The TCR beta chain under discussion was sequenced for a study of blood T cell repertoires in COVID-19. CDR3 length: 17 amino acids. Per germline, CDR1 MDHEN and CDR2 SYDVKM. Trimming took 8 bases from V and 5 from J; bases not matched to a gene: 19. This study enrolled people aged roughly 18 to 90 from around 26 US geographic areas. This clone was counted once. Assay: immunoSEQ multiplex PCR; the TCRdb copy retains only in-frame clones and omits some. The repertoire holds about 250,000 clones, with 80% to 90% as singletons. The sequence was collected from a man in his forties or fifties who had recovered from COVID-19. This rearrangement joins TRBV28 to TRBJ2-5; 8 bases are a match to TRBD2. Sample: PBMCs or T cells enriched from blood (not recorded which). CDR3 amino acids: CASGRPRFPGGAETQYF. The CDR3 nucleotides are TGTGCCAGCGGAAGACCAAGATTCCCGGGGGGGGCTGAGACCCAGTACTTC. Using reference TRBV28 and TRBJ2-5 for the parts outside the CDR3, the full variable domain is DVKVTQSSRYLVKRTGEKVFLECVQDMDHENMFWYRQDPGLGLRLIYFSYDVKMKEKGDIPEGYSVSREKKERFSLILESASTNQTSMYLCASGRPRFPGGAETQYFGPGTRLLVL.